This T cell receptor beta chain is drawn from a study of technical replicates of blood from a few donors. Germline V gene lookup returns CDR1 SGHTA and CDR2 FQGNSA. The V and J ends lost 5 bases and 9 bases respectively, with 17 bases between them. This CDR3 has 13 amino acids. Generated by immunoSEQ multiplex PCR, the TCRdb table keeps only in-frame clones and is missing some. The data contain 65,000 to 90,000 clones, just under 95% of them singletons. This clone showed up just once. The TCR comes from a human donor in good health. The chain is built from TRBV7-2 and TRBJ2-7, with D perhaps matching TRBD2 (5 bases). The sample comprised T cells isolated from PBMCs. CDR3 coding DNA: TGTGCCAGCAGCAACACCTTCGAGGGTTTGCAGTACTTC. Its protein is CASSNTFEGLQYF. Filled out from reference TRBV7-2 and TRBJ2-7, the complete variable domain reads GAGVSQSPSNKVTEKGKDVELRCDPISGHTALYWYRQSLGQGLEFLIYFQGNSAPDKSGLPSDRFSAERTGGSVSTLTIQRTQQEDSAVYLCASSNTFEGLQYFGPGTRLTVT.